This record covers a single TCR beta chain. No antigen is known for it. Base quality data are lacking; no much larger clone is found one base away. The entry originates in a study of blood T cell repertoires in COVID-19 (dated by TCRdb to 2018 to 2021). Describing the broader study: Samples covering the acute and convalescent phases of COVID-19 were provided by collaborators in the United States, Italy and Spain. The material from the prospective study consisted of cDNA or gDNA derived from T cells, B-cell-depleted T cells, or PBMCs. Subjects who had been exposed to COVID-19, were actively infected with it, or had recovered from it provided the deeply sampled blood TCRbeta repertoires that made up the dataset. The repertoires were released in a freely available public database intended as a resource for research on the immune response to SARS-CoV-2. Samples came from the ongoing ImmuneRACE study (first 160 participants) plus 1,254 subjects from 6 global collaborators. A de-identified subject ID, COVID-19 status, age in years and sex were almost always included in the sample metadata. HLA class I and class II types, where available, came from metadata supplied by the sample provider rather than from assay-based typing. What the research found in general, with its limitations: Clinical and demographic metadata were provided uncurated, with the amount varying by source and participant.

Collaborating institutions collected whole blood in K2EDTA tubes following their own protocols. Collaborator samples were shipped for TCRbeta analysis as frozen whole blood, isolated PBMCs, or DNA extracted from either sample type. V is trimmed back by 0 bases and J by 6 bases, and the junction contains 4 bases that no gene match accounts for. There are 15 amino acids in the CDR3, from cysteine to phenylalanine inclusive. Just the 45-base CDR3 DNA is kept, in frame starting at base 1. Via the germline V gene (reference sequence), CDR1 is GTSNPN and CDR2 SVGIG. TCRbeta CDR3 regions were amplified from genomic DNA using the immunoSEQ Assay, a bias-controlled multiplex PCR. The paper's processing steps were these. Nucleated cell counts per sample were estimated from amplification of reference gene primers within the assay. Sequence reads were collapsed and filtered to measure the absolute abundance of every unique TCRbeta CDR3 rearrangement. For each sample, productive Simpson clonality was calculated as the square root of Simpson's diversity index across productive rearrangements. In its TCRdb copy, this immuneACCESS table keeps in-frame sequences only and misses some clones. Where compared with another copy, unresolved V genes explain less than half of these, and the others have no known cause. The V and J calls and clone size are taken from that table; D and trimming were inferred from the DNA. The sample data list 100,000 or so clones, and over 80% of these were observed just once. The ten largest clones take up roughly 1.9% of the sample.

The rearranged chain carries TRBV30 and TRBJ2-1; 11 middle bases align to TRBD2. Material: peripheral blood. This TCR was recovered from a man between 65 and 85 years old with active or convalescent COVID-19. This receptor has the CDR3 CAWSVPGLAGNEQFF. The DNA sequence is as follows: TGTGCCTGGAGTGTTCCCGGACTAGCGGGCAATGAGCAGTTCTTC.